The rows below give T cell receptor beta chains drawn from one sample of a study of T-cell memory formation after mild COVID-19. TCRdb passed the 5' RACE reads through MiXCR, listing each CDR3 protein once. The profile shows around 130,000 distinct CDR3 sequences, approximately 6.2% of them singletons. Material for sequencing was PBMCs or a T cell subset sorted from them (not recorded which). Receptors originate from an adult woman who had mild COVID-19 (a few samples of this study predate the infection). Cell type and time point are not known. Each CDR3 is given with its conserved first and last residue. The D gene is left open where the match is weak. Only part of the rows carry a size: once, few, many, or a class if the clone is expanded.

>many|TRBJ2-1|TRBD2|TRBV7-2
TGTGCCAGCAGCTCCGGACTAGCGGGGTTAGGGAATGAGCAGTTCTTC
CASSSGLAGLGNEQFF
>few|TRBJ1-5|.|TRBV20-1
TGCAGTGCTAGTAGGGGAGGTAATAGCAATCAGCCCCAGCATTTT
CSASRGGNSNQPQHF
>.|TRBJ2-3|TRBD1|TRBV20-1
TGCAGTGCTAGTTCCGGGACAGGGGGCACAGATACGCAGTATTTT
CSASSGTGGTDTQYF
>few|TRBJ2-7|TRBD2|TRBV20-1
TGCAGTGCTTTTAGGACTAGCGGGAGAAACGAGCAGTACTTC
CSAFRTSGRNEQYF
>few|TRBJ2-1|TRBD2|TRBV24-1
TGTGCCACCATGACTAGCGGGAGGCTAAACGAGCAGTTCTTC
CATMTSGRLNEQFF
>.|TRBJ2-4|TRBD1|TRBV2
TGTGCCAGCAGCGGGGACAGGGAGATCATTCAGTACTTC
CASSGDREIIQYF
>few|TRBJ2-5|.|TRBV6-5
TGTGCCAGCAGGACGGTGAGATCGGGAGAGACCCAGTACTTC
CASRTVRSGETQYF
>many|TRBJ2-2|TRBD2|TRBV12-3/TRBV12-4
TGTGCCAGCAGTCGGACTAGCGGAAACACCGGGGAGCTGTTTTTT
CASSRTSGNTGELFF
>.|TRBJ2-3|.|TRBV7-2
TGTGCCAGCAGCCCCAGGTGGGGCACAGATACGCAGTATTTT
CASSPRWGTDTQYF
>few|TRBJ2-1|TRBD1|TRBV4-1
TGCGCCAGCAGCCCTCCAATAGGGACAGGATCCTACAATGAGCAGTTCTTC
CASSPPIGTGSYNEQFF
>.|TRBJ2-7|TRBD1|TRBV6-2/TRBV6-3
TGTGCCAGCAGTTCCACAGGGGTTGGGGCCTACGAGCAGTACTTC
CASSSTGVGAYEQYF
>many|TRBJ1-1|.|TRBV19
TGTGCCAGTAGCCATCGGGATTGGAGGACTGAAGCTTTCTTT
CASSHRDWRTEAFF